A selection of T cell receptor beta chains follows, all from one sample in a study of T cell responses to AZD1222 COVID-19 vaccine. Assay used: immunoSEQ multiplex PCR; TCRdb lists only in-frame clones, some missing. The sample includes roughly 100,000 clones, 70% to 90% of them seen just once. The sequencing used peripheral blood, collected on day 0 of AZD1222 vaccination. These receptors came from an adult in good health. The CDR3 runs from the conserved cysteine through the conserved F or W. The order of the fields is J gene, clone size, D gene, V gene, CDR3 DNA, CDR3 protein. D genes are given only for firm matches. Only part of the rows carry a size: once, few, many, or a class if the clone is expanded.

J: TRBJ2-3; size: NA; D: TRBD1; V: TRBV9; DNA: TGTGCCAGCAGCCCTCGACAGGGGCCAGATACGCAGTATTTT; CDR3: CASSPRQGPDTQYF
J: TRBJ1-3; size: NA; D: TRBD1; V: TRBV4-3; DNA: TGCGCCAGCAGCCCAGGGACAGGGGAAGTCGGAAACACCATATATTTT; CDR3: CASSPGTGEVGNTIYF
J: TRBJ1-6; size: NA; D: NA; V: TRBV7-2; DNA: TGTGCCAGCAGCATGGTGGCAGGGGCGAATTCACCCCTCCACTTT; CDR3: CASSMVAGANSPLHF
J: TRBJ2-3; size: NA; D: NA; V: TRBV19; DNA: TGTGCCAGTAGACCCCGGGACCCCTATGCGCAGTATTTT; CDR3: CASRPRDPYAQYF
J: TRBJ1-4; size: NA; D: NA; V: TRBV6-2/TRBV6-3; DNA: TGTGCCAGCAGTTACGGGGCAACAGCGGGAACTAATGAAAAACTGTTTTTT; CDR3: CASSYGATAGTNEKLFF
J: TRBJ2-3; size: NA; D: TRBD1; V: TRBV5-8; DNA: TGTGCCAGCAGCTCCGGGACAGGGCTTAATTTAATAGGGGATACGCAGTATTTT; CDR3: CASSSGTGLNLIGDTQYF
J: TRBJ1-2; size: NA; D: NA; V: TRBV9; DNA: TGTGCCAGCAGCGTACAGGGCTTGGGCTACACCTTC; CDR3: CASSVQGLGYTF
J: TRBJ2-2; size: NA; D: TRBD2; V: TRBV10-3; DNA: TGTGCCATCCAGCTAGCGGAGGGCACCGGGGAGCTGTTTTTT; CDR3: CAIQLAEGTGELFF
J: TRBJ1-2; size: NA; D: NA; V: TRBV6-5; DNA: TGTGCCGGCAGGCAGGGGAGTAAGGGGGATGGCTACACCTTC; CDR3: CAGRQGSKGDGYTF
J: TRBJ1-1; size: NA; D: NA; V: TRBV6-5; DNA: TGTGCCAGCAGTTACGGTGACAGCCGGCCGGGGACTGAAGCTTTCTTT; CDR3: CASSYGDSRPGTEAFF
J: TRBJ2-1; size: NA; D: NA; V: TRBV27; DNA: TGTGCCAGCAGTCCTAAGGACAGATACAATGAGCAGTTCTTC; CDR3: CASSPKDRYNEQFF
J: TRBJ2-5; size: NA; D: TRBD1; V: TRBV20-1; DNA: TGCAGTGCTAGTGGGCAGGGGGCCCGGGAGACCCAGTACTTC; CDR3: CSASGQGARETQYF
J: TRBJ1-5; size: once; D: NA; V: TRBV30; DNA: TGTGCCTGGAGTGTAGCCCGCCAGCTTAATCAGCCCCAGCATTTT; CDR3: CAWSVARQLNQPQHF
J: TRBJ2-3; size: NA; D: TRBD1; V: TRBV28; DNA: TGTGCCAGCAGGGGGACAGGATTCACAGATACGCAGTATTTT; CDR3: CASRGTGFTDTQYF
J: TRBJ2-3; size: NA; D: NA; V: TRBV19; DNA: TGTGCCAGTAGTCATCAGGGCGCAACAGATACGCAGTATTTT; CDR3: CASSHQGATDTQYF
J: TRBJ1-5; size: NA; D: NA; V: TRBV3-1/TRBV3-2; DNA: TGTGCCAGCAGCCAAGATCTCGGCAGCAATCAGCCCCAGCATTTT; CDR3: CASSQDLGSNQPQHF
J: TRBJ1-1; size: NA; D: NA; V: TRBV18; DNA: TGTGCCAGCTCTCGGATTCAGGGGACTGAAGCTTTCTTT; CDR3: CASSRIQGTEAFF
J: TRBJ2-2; size: NA; D: TRBD1; V: TRBV7-3; DNA: TGTGCCAGCAGCTCGGGACAGGGAACCGGGGAGCTGTTTTTT; CDR3: CASSSGQGTGELFF
J: TRBJ1-1; size: NA; D: NA; V: TRBV4-1; DNA: TGCGCCAGCAGCCCAGCGATAGGGACCGGTGAAGCTTTCTTT; CDR3: CASSPAIGTGEAFF
J: TRBJ1-3; size: NA; D: NA; V: TRBV7-2; DNA: TGTGCCAGCAGCTTAGCGAGGGCACAGGCTGGAAACACCATATATTTT; CDR3: CASSLARAQAGNTIYF
J: TRBJ2-2; size: NA; D: TRBD2; V: TRBV30; DNA: TGTGCCTGGCTAGCGGGGGTCGGGGAGCTGTTTTTT; CDR3: CAWLAGVGELFF
J: TRBJ1-1; size: NA; D: NA; V: TRBV9; DNA: TGTGCCAGCAGCGTAGTCCCCCAGACGGGAAACACTGAAGCTTTCTTT; CDR3: CASSVVPQTGNTEAFF
J: TRBJ1-2; size: few; D: NA; V: TRBV9; DNA: TGTGCCAGCAGCGTAGGGGGCAGGGGTGGCGGTGGCTACACCTTC; CDR3: CASSVGGRGGGGYTF
J: TRBJ1-1; size: NA; D: NA; V: TRBV2; DNA: TGTGCCAACCGAATAGTTAAGGAAGCTTTCTTT; CDR3: CANRIVKEAFF
J: TRBJ1-2; size: NA; D: TRBD1; V: TRBV11-2; DNA: TGTGCCAGCAGCTTGGGACGACAGGGGGACGGCTACACCTTC; CDR3: CASSLGRQGDGYTF
J: TRBJ1-1; size: NA; D: NA; V: TRBV10-3; DNA: TGTGCCATCAGTGATCTCCCCGGGACTGGTAGCACTGAAGCTTTCTTT; CDR3: CAISDLPGTGSTEAFF
J: TRBJ1-6; size: NA; D: TRBD1; V: TRBV5-1; DNA: TGCGCCAGCAGCGAACATACAGGGGGCAGTTCACCCCTCCACTTT; CDR3: CASSEHTGGSSPLHF
J: TRBJ2-7; size: few; D: TRBD1; V: TRBV19; DNA: TGTGCCAGTAGCAGACAGGGGAACGAGCAGTACTTC; CDR3: CASSRQGNEQYF
J: TRBJ2-3; size: once; D: TRBD2; V: TRBV11-1; DNA: TGTGCCAGCAGCTTAGTCGTAGCGGGCAGGGATACGCAGTATTTT; CDR3: CASSLVVAGRDTQYF
J: TRBJ2-3; size: NA; D: TRBD1; V: TRBV5-1; DNA: TGCGCCAGCAGCTTTCGACAGGGCCAAGGCACAGATACGCAGTATTTT; CDR3: CASSFRQGQGTDTQYF
J: TRBJ2-1; size: once; D: TRBD2; V: TRBV4-3; DNA: TGCGCCAGCAGCCAAGCCCCTAGCGGGGGGGCGAATGAGCAGTTCTTC; CDR3: CASSQAPSGGANEQFF
J: TRBJ1-5; size: NA; D: TRBD1; V: TRBV6-2/TRBV6-3; DNA: TGTGCCAGCAGTTACCCCCTCGGACAGGGGGTTAGCAATCAGCCCCAGCATTTT; CDR3: CASSYPLGQGVSNQPQHF
J: TRBJ1-5; size: few; D: NA; V: TRBV3-1/TRBV3-2; DNA: TGTGCCAGCAGCCCGGCAGGGAATCAGCCCCAGCATTTT; CDR3: CASSPAGNQPQHF
J: TRBJ2-7; size: NA; D: NA; V: TRBV7-3; DNA: TGTGCCAGCAGCCCGTCCCGGGACATCTTCTACGAGCAGTACTTC; CDR3: CASSPSRDIFYEQYF
J: TRBJ2-7; size: NA; D: NA; V: TRBV7-8; DNA: TGTGCCAGCAGCTTAGATGCTAGCCTCCCCTACGAGCAGTACTTC; CDR3: CASSLDASLPYEQYF
J: TRBJ2-7; size: NA; D: NA; V: TRBV4-1; DNA: TGCGCCAGCAGCCAAGGAGACGAGCAGTACTTC; CDR3: CASSQGDEQYF
J: TRBJ2-1; size: NA; D: NA; V: TRBV6-5; DNA: TGTGCCAGCAGTTCCCAAAGCGGGACACAGTTCTTC; CDR3: CASSSQSGTQFF
J: TRBJ2-7; size: NA; D: NA; V: TRBV7-2; DNA: TGTGCCAGCAGCTCCCCGGACCAGCCCCTCGAGCAGTACTTC; CDR3: CASSSPDQPLEQYF
J: TRBJ1-2; size: NA; D: NA; V: TRBV19; DNA: TGTGCCAGTAGTAACTCCAGGATCCTTAACTATGGCTACACCTTC; CDR3: CASSNSRILNYGYTF
J: TRBJ2-3; size: NA; D: TRBD1; V: TRBV19; DNA: TGTGCCAGTAGTGAGCCAGGGGGTCGAGGTTCAGATACGCAGTATTTT; CDR3: CASSEPGGRGSDTQYF
J: TRBJ1-3; size: few; D: NA; V: TRBV5-1; DNA: TGCGCCAGCAGCTTGGAGGGCGCTGGCTCTGGAAACACCATATATTTT; CDR3: CASSLEGAGSGNTIYF
J: TRBJ2-1; size: NA; D: TRBD2; V: TRBV7-6; DNA: TGTGCCAGCAGCCCATCTAGCGGGGGGGCCTCCTACAATGAGCAGTTCTTC; CDR3: CASSPSSGGASYNEQFF
J: TRBJ2-2; size: NA; D: TRBD2; V: TRBV25-1; DNA: TGTGCCAGCAACGGACTAGCGGCCACCGGGGAGCTGTTTTTT; CDR3: CASNGLAATGELFF